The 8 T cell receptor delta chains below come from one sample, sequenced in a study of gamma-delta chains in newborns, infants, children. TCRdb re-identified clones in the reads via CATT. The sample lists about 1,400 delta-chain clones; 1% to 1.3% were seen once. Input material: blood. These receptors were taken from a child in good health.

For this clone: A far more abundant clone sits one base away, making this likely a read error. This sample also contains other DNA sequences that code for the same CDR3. The CDR3 is CALGDPALYWGTLIDKLIF. The CDR3 coding sequence is TGTGCACTTGGGGATCCGGCTCTGTACTGGGGGACTCTCATCGATAAACTCATCTTT. The rearrangement links TRDV1 to TRDJ1, with 9 bases aligning to TRDD3. Germline values: CDR1 TSWWSYY, CDR2 QGS. The CDR3 has 19 amino acids.

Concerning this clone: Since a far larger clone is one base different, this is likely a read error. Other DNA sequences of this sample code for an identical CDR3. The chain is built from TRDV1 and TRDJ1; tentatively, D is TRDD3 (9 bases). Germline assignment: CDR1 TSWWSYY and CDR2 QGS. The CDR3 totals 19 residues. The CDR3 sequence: CALGELFLLRLGDTDKLIF. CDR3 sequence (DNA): TGTGCCCTTGGGGAACTCTTCCTACTACGGCTGGGGGATACCGATAAACTCATCTTT.

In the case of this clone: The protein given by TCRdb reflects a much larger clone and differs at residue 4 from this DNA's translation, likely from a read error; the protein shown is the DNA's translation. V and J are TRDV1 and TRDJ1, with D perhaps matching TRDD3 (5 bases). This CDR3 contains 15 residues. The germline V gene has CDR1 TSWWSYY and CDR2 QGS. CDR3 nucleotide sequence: TGTGCTCTTGTGGAACTCTGGGTCTACACCGATAAACTCATCTTT. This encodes CALVELWVYTDKLIF.

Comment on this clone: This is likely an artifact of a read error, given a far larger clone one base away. For the CDR3, the DNA is TGTGCTCTTGGGGAACCTTGGGCTCCTACAGTTCAGGCCGTACTGGGGGATAAAAATAAACTCATCTTT. Protein product: CALGEPWAPTVQAVLGDKNKLIF. The V gene is TRDV1, the J gene TRDJ1; 11 nucleotides line up with TRDD3. TCRdb carries no J gene annotation; the J gene was assigned here by matching the DNA with germline. The CDR3 covers 23 residues. V trimming: 1 base; J trimming: 6 bases; junction bases outside the gene matches: 28. Germline CDR1 reads TSWWSYY; CDR2 reads QGS.

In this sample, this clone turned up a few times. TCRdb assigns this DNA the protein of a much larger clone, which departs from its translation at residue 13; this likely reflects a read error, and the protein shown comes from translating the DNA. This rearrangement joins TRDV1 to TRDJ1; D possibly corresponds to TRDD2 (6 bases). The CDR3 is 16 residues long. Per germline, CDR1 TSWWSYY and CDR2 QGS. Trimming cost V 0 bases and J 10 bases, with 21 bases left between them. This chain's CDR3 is CALGELRVFLRERLIF. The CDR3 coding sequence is TGTGCTCTTGGGGAACTAAGAGTCTTCCTCCGAGAGAGACTCATCTTT.

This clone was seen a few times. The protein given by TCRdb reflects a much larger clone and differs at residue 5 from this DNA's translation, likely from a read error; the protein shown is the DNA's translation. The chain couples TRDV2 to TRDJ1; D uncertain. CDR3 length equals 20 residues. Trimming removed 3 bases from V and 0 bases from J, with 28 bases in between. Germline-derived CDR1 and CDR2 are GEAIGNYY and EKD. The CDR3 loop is CACDAGPHGKVPIHTDKLIF. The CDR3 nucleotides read TGTGCCTGTGACGCCGGCCCCCACGGCAAAGTACCCATCCACACCGATAAACTCATCTTT.

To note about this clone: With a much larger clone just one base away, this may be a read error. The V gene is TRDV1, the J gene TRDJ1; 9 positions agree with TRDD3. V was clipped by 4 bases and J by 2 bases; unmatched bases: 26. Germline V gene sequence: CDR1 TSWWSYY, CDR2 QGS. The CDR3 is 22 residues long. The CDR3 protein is CALGGLLYAQWGILLGTDKLIF. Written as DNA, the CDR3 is TGTGCTCTTGGGGGACTATTATACGCCCAGTGGGGGATATTGTTGGGAACCGATAAACTCATCTTT.

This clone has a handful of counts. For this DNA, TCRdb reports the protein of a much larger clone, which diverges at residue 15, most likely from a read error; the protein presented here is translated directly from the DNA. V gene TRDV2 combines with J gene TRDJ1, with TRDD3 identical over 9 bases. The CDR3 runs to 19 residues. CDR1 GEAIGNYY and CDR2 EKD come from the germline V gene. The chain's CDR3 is CACDTVRNWGTTHTNKLIF. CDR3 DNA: TGTGCCTGTGACACCGTGAGGAACTGGGGGACCACCCACACCAATAAACTCATCTTT.